Listed below are T cell receptor beta chains from one sample, sequenced in a study of CD8 T cells in ankylosing spondylitis. MiXCR, applied by TCRdb to the 5' RACE reads, yields one record per CDR3 protein. The sample has fewer than 650,000 distinct CDR3 sequences, roughly 13% seen once. The sequencing sample was made of blood, either unsorted or a sorted T cell fraction (not recorded which). These receptors all come from a male donor with ankylosing spondylitis. Each CDR3 is given with its conserved first and last residue. A row's size may be missing; if present it is once, few, many or a size class.

v_gene: TRBV6-2/TRBV6-3; abundance: few; j_gene: TRBJ2-5; CDR3aa: CASKPDGETQYF
v_gene: TRBV7-9; abundance: .; j_gene: TRBJ2-7; CDR3aa: CASSSLGQGYEQYF
v_gene: TRBV18; abundance: .; j_gene: TRBJ2-5; CDR3aa: CASSGLGQPESAGTQYF
v_gene: TRBV5-1; abundance: few; j_gene: TRBJ2-3; CDR3aa: CASSANRDTQYF
v_gene: TRBV20-1; abundance: few; j_gene: TRBJ2-5; CDR3aa: CSAGTSGGRETQYF
v_gene: TRBV24-1; abundance: .; j_gene: TRBJ2-3; CDR3aa: CATSDFPGQSTDTQYF
v_gene: TRBV5-5; abundance: few; j_gene: TRBJ2-5; CDR3aa: CASTRTAKETQYF
v_gene: TRBV12-3/TRBV12-4; abundance: .; j_gene: TRBJ2-5; CDR3aa: CASSLSRAGGQETQYF
v_gene: TRBV3-1; abundance: .; j_gene: TRBJ1-5; CDR3aa: CACSLGGETVVSNQPQHF
v_gene: TRBV2; abundance: few; j_gene: TRBJ2-1; CDR3aa: CASSEGGQGISNEQFF
v_gene: TRBV7-2; abundance: .; j_gene: TRBJ1-2; CDR3aa: CASRIGQFNYGYTF
v_gene: TRBV20-1; abundance: few; j_gene: TRBJ1-1; CDR3aa: CSARKLTVNTEAFF
v_gene: TRBV5-1; abundance: many; j_gene: TRBJ2-5; CDR3aa: CASSPINEKTQYF
v_gene: TRBV5-6; abundance: .; j_gene: TRBJ1-4; CDR3aa: CASSRGRANEKLFF
v_gene: TRBV20-1; abundance: few; j_gene: TRBJ1-4; CDR3aa: CSALLRQGGEKLFF
v_gene: TRBV2; abundance: few; j_gene: TRBJ2-5; CDR3aa: CASSETSPGGVKTQYF
v_gene: TRBV3-1; abundance: few; j_gene: TRBJ1-1; CDR3aa: CASSLSGTGLRKAFF
v_gene: TRBV10-2; abundance: few; j_gene: TRBJ2-1; CDR3aa: CASLRREDSYNEQFF
v_gene: TRBV5-1; abundance: few; j_gene: TRBJ2-1; CDR3aa: CASSLAIIAGGGYNEQFF
v_gene: TRBV6-2/TRBV6-3; abundance: many; j_gene: TRBJ2-3; CDR3aa: CASSGVGTDTQYF
v_gene: TRBV19; abundance: .; j_gene: TRBJ2-5; CDR3aa: CASSISPTPQETQYF
v_gene: TRBV4-1; abundance: .; j_gene: TRBJ2-3; CDR3aa: CASSYDGQFADTQYF
v_gene: TRBV29-1; abundance: few; j_gene: TRBJ2-2; CDR3aa: CSVDRHGGELFF
v_gene: TRBV18; abundance: .; j_gene: TRBJ1-1; CDR3aa: CASSPSGSGTEAFF
v_gene: TRBV29-1; abundance: .; j_gene: TRBJ2-1; CDR3aa: CSVELPQLYNEQFF
v_gene: TRBV10-3; abundance: .; j_gene: TRBJ2-7; CDR3aa: CAISDTTRRLAEQYF
v_gene: TRBV7-9; abundance: many; j_gene: TRBJ1-2; CDR3aa: CASSLTGYGYTF
v_gene: TRBV29-1; abundance: many; j_gene: TRBJ2-1; CDR3aa: CSALAGGYNEQFF
v_gene: TRBV5-1; abundance: .; j_gene: TRBJ2-7; CDR3aa: CASSPRLAGGNEQYF
v_gene: TRBV5-1; abundance: .; j_gene: TRBJ1-5; CDR3aa: CASSLNPDQPQHF
v_gene: TRBV27; abundance: .; j_gene: TRBJ2-7; CDR3aa: CASSLSGWGTYEQYF
v_gene: TRBV20-1; abundance: .; j_gene: TRBJ2-5; CDR3aa: CSAGTTSGSETQYF
v_gene: TRBV6-1; abundance: .; j_gene: TRBJ2-1; CDR3aa: CASRAGTSRGRAYNEQFF
v_gene: TRBV12-3/TRBV12-4; abundance: few; j_gene: TRBJ2-3; CDR3aa: CASRRQTAYTDTQYF
v_gene: TRBV4-2; abundance: few; j_gene: TRBJ2-1; CDR3aa: CASSQRLAGGPGSYNEQFF
v_gene: TRBV7-9; abundance: .; j_gene: TRBJ2-1; CDR3aa: CASSLGGSNNEQFF
v_gene: TRBV27; abundance: .; j_gene: TRBJ1-2; CDR3aa: CASSITGKAGGYTF
v_gene: TRBV29-1; abundance: few; j_gene: TRBJ2-5; CDR3aa: CSVLAGAETQYF
v_gene: TRBV3-1; abundance: .; j_gene: TRBJ2-5; CDR3aa: CASRTLKGGQETQYF
v_gene: TRBV7-2; abundance: .; j_gene: TRBJ2-7; CDR3aa: CASSLGRGAYDQYF
v_gene: TRBV19; abundance: .; j_gene: TRBJ2-2; CDR3aa: CASSIAGTTSELFF
v_gene: TRBV12-3/TRBV12-4; abundance: many; j_gene: TRBJ2-2; CDR3aa: CASSPSGTGDTGELFF